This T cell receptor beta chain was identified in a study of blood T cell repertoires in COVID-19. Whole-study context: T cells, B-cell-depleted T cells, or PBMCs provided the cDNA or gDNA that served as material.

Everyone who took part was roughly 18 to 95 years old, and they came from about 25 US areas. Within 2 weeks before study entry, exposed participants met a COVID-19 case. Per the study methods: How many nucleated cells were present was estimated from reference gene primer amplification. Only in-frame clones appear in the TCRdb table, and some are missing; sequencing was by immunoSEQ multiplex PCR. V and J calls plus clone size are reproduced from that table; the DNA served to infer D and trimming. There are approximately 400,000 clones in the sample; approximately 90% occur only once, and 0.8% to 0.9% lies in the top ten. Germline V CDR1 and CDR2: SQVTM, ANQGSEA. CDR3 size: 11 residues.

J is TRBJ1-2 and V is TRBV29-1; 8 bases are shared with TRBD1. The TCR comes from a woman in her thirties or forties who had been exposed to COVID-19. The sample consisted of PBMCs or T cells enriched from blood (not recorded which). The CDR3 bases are TGCAGTGCAGGGGGCGGCTATGGCTACACCTTC. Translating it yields CSAGGGYGYTF.